The next 2 T cell receptor beta chains were all read from a single sample in a study of cytomegalovirus exposure and HLA in healthy donors. The PCR contained 60 Vbeta and 13 Jbeta primers. Produced via immunoSEQ multiplex PCR; TCRdb's table is partial and in-frame only. The data show about 150,000 clones, roughly 85% seen once. The sample comprised PBMCs. These receptor sequences come from a woman under 40 in good health and CMV-seronegative.

V and J are TRBV6-5 and TRBJ1-1; weak D call: TRBD1 (6 bases). This CDR3 contains 12 residues. CDR1 is MNHEY, CDR2 SVGAGI, per germline. Trimming took 7 bases from V and 5 from J, leaving 11 bases between them. CDR3 coding DNA: TGTGCCAGCATCTTCCAGGGGACTGAAGCTTTCTTT. It specifies CASIFQGTEAFF.

The chain combines TRBV19 with TRBJ1-5; a possible D gene is TRBD1 (5 bases). The V end lost 2 bases, the J end lost 5 bases, and 22 bases lay between the germline ends. Germline-derived CDR1 and CDR2 are LNHDA and SQIVND (reference sequence). There are 18 residues in the CDR3. In DNA, the CDR3 is TGTGCCAGTAGTATACCCTTTTCCCGACAGTTCGGGTATCAGCCCCAGCATTTT. This codes for CASSIPFSRQFGYQPQHF.